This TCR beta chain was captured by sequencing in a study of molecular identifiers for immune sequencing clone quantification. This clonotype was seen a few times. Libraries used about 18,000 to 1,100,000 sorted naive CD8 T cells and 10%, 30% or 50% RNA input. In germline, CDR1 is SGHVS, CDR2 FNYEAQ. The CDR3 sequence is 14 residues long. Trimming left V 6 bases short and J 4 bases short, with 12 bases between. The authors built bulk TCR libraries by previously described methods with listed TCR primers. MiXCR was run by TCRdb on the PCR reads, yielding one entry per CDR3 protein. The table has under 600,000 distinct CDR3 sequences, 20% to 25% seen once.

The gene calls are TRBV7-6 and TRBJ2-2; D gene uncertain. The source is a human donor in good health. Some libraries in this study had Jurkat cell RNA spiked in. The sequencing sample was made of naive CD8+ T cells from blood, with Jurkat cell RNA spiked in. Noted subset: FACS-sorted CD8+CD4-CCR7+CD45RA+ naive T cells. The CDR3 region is CASSPVGRTGELFF. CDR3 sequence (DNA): TGTGCCAGCAGTCCGGTGGGTCGCACCGGGGAGCTGTTTTTT.